The rows below give T cell receptor beta chains drawn from one sample of a study of cytomegalovirus exposure and HLA in healthy donors. Measured with immunoSEQ multiplex PCR; TCRdb has only the in-frame clones, and not every one. This sample yields 85,000 to 100,000 clones, of which 60% to 80% are seen a single time; roughly 6.3% belongs to the top ten. The specimen sequenced was PBMCs. Receptor source: a young woman in good health and CMV-seronegative. Each CDR3 is given with its conserved first and last residue. The D gene is left open where the match is weak. Only part of the rows carry a size: once, few, many, or a class if the clone is expanded.

CDR3aa: CASSRWPTNEKLFF
CDR3nt: TGCGCCAGCAGCCGGTGGCCGACTAATGAAAAACTGTTTTTT
d_gene: .
j_gene: TRBJ1-4
v_gene: TRBV4-3
abundance: .

CDR3aa: CAVGTGRNYGYTF
CDR3nt: TGTGCCGTAGGGACAGGGAGGAACTATGGCTACACCTTC
d_gene: TRBD1
j_gene: TRBJ1-2
v_gene: TRBV7-9
abundance: .

CDR3aa: CAWSATSGEQYF
CDR3nt: TGTGCCTGGAGTGCGACTAGCGGCGAGCAGTACTTC
d_gene: TRBD2
j_gene: TRBJ2-7
v_gene: TRBV30
abundance: .

CDR3aa: CSVGRQGYEQYF
CDR3nt: TGCAGCGTTGGGCGACAGGGATACGAGCAGTACTTC
d_gene: TRBD1
j_gene: TRBJ2-7
v_gene: TRBV29-1
abundance: once

CDR3aa: CASSSTGGGGNTIYF
CDR3nt: TGTGCCAGCAGCTCCACAGGGGGAGGTGGAAACACCATATATTTT
d_gene: TRBD1
j_gene: TRBJ1-3
v_gene: TRBV7-6
abundance: .

CDR3aa: CASSPDPGTASYEQYF
CDR3nt: TGTGCCAGCAGCCCCGACCCGGGGACAGCCTCCTACGAGCAGTACTTC
d_gene: TRBD1
j_gene: TRBJ2-7
v_gene: TRBV7-3
abundance: .

CDR3aa: CASSAGLRNQPQHF
CDR3nt: TGTGCCAGCAGTGCAGGGTTGCGGAATCAGCCCCAGCATTTT
d_gene: .
j_gene: TRBJ1-5
v_gene: TRBV2
abundance: .

CDR3aa: CASSLGQGINEQFF
CDR3nt: TGTGCCAGCAGTTTGGGACAGGGGATCAATGAGCAGTTCTTC
d_gene: TRBD1
j_gene: TRBJ2-1
v_gene: TRBV27
abundance: once

CDR3aa: CAWSVGRTDTQYF
CDR3nt: TGTGCCTGGAGTGTCGGGAGAACAGATACGCAGTATTTT
d_gene: .
j_gene: TRBJ2-3
v_gene: TRBV30
abundance: .

CDR3aa: CASSVSRQGSYNEQFF
CDR3nt: TGTGCCAGCAGCGTAAGTAGGCAGGGAAGCTACAATGAGCAGTTCTTC
d_gene: .
j_gene: TRBJ2-1
v_gene: TRBV9
abundance: .

CDR3aa: CASSHLNRQAYEQYF
CDR3nt: TGTGCCAGCAGCCACCTTAATAGACAGGCCTACGAGCAGTACTTC
d_gene: .
j_gene: TRBJ2-7
v_gene: TRBV14
abundance: .

CDR3aa: CASSLDGGRSDTQYF
CDR3nt: TGCGCCAGCAGCTTGGATGGCGGGAGGTCAGATACGCAGTATTTT
d_gene: TRBD2
j_gene: TRBJ2-3
v_gene: TRBV5-1
abundance: .

CDR3aa: CASSQLTGLEGYTF
CDR3nt: TGTGCCAGCTCGCAGCTAACAGGGCTAGAGGGCTACACCTTC
d_gene: .
j_gene: TRBJ1-2
v_gene: TRBV18
abundance: .

CDR3aa: CASSLREGQGDNEQFF
CDR3nt: TGTGCCAGCAGTTTACGGGAGGGACAGGGGGACAATGAGCAGTTCTTC
d_gene: TRBD1
j_gene: TRBJ2-1
v_gene: TRBV27
abundance: .